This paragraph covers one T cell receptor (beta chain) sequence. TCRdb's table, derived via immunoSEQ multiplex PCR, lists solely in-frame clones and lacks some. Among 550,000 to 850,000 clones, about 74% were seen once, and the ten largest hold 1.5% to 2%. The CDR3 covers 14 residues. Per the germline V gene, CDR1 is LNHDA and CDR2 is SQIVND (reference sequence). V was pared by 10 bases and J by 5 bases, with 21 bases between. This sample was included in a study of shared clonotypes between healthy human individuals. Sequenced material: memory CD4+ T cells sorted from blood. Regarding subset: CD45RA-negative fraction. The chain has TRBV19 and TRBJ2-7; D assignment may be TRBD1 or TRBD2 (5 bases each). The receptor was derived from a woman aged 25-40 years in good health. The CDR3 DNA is TGTGCCACCCGACCGGGACGCCCCTTCGACGAGCAGTACTTC. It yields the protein CATRPGRPFDEQYF.